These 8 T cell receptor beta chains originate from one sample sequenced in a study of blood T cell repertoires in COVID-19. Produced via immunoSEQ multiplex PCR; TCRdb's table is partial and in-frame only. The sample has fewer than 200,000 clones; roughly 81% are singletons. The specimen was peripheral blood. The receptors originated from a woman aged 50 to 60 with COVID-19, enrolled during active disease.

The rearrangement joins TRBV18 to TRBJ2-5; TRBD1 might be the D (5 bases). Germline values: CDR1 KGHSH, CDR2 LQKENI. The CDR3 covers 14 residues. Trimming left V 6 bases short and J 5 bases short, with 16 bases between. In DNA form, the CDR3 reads TGTGCCAGCTCCCCTATAAGGGGTAGGGAGACCCAGTACTTC. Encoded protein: CASSPIRGRETQYF.

The CDR3 protein is CASSLTRGSRTGELFF. The CDR3 DNA follows: TGTGCCAGCAGCTTGACACGGGGGAGCCGCACCGGGGAGCTGTTTTTT. The V call is TRBV5-6, the J call TRBJ2-2; D possibly corresponds to TRBD2 (6 bases). Per germline, CDR1 SGHDT and CDR2 YYEEEE. V was pared by 1 base and J by 4 bases, with 14 bases between. The CDR3 is 16 amino acids.

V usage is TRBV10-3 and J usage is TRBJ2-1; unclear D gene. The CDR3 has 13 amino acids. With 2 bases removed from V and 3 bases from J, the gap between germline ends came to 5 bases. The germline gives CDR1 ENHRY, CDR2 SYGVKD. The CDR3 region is CAISETNYNEQFF. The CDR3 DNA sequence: TGTGCCATCAGTGAGACTAACTACAATGAGCAGTTCTTC.

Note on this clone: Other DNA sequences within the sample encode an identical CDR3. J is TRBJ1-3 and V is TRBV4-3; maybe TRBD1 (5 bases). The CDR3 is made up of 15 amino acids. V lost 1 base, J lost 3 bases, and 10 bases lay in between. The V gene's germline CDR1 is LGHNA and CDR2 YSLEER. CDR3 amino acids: CASSQGIGGGNTIYF. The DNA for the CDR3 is TGCGCCAGCAGCCAAGGAATCGGGGGTGGAAACACCATATATTTT.

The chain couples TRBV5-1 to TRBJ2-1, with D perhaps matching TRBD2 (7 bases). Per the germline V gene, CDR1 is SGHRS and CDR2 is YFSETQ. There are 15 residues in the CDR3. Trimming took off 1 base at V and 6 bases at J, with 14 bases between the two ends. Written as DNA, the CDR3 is TGCGCCAGCAGCTTGAGTGGGGGGGCCGCCAATGAGCAGTTCTTC. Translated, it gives CASSLSGGAANEQFF.

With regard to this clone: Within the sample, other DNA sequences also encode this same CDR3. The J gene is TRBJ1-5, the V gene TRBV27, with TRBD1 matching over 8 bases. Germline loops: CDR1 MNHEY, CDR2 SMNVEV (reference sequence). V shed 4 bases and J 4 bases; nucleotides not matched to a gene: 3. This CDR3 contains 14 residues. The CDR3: CASSSGQGNQPQHF. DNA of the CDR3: TGTGCCAGCAGTTCCGGACAGGGAAATCAGCCCCAGCATTTT.

Here the CDR3 reads CASSTGTSGYEQYF. The CDR3 region has the DNA TGTGCCAGTAGCACCGGGACTAGCGGGTACGAGCAGTACTTC. The chain combines TRBV19 with TRBJ2-7, with 12 bases that match TRBD2. CDR3 length: 14 amino acids. V lost 6 bases, J lost 4 bases, and 4 bases stayed unmatched. Germline lookup yields CDR1 LNHDA and CDR2 SQIVND (reference sequence).

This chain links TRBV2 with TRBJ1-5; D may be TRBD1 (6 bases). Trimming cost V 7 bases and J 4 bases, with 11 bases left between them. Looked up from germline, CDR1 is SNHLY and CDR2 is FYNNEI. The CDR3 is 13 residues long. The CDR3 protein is CASMPDSNQPQHF. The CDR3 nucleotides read TGTGCCAGCATGCCGGACAGTAATCAGCCCCAGCATTTT.